The next 23 T cell receptor beta chains were all read from a single sample in a study of Graves' ophthalmopathy and Graves' hyperthyroidism. RNA transcripts served as template for amplifying TCR beta CDR3 sequences. RT-PCR in the first round used HTBI primers; a second-round multiplex PCR followed. In TCRdb, the multiplex PCR reads were re-called with MiXCR into one record per CDR3 protein. The sample has approximately 330,000 distinct CDR3 sequences; 17% are singletons. Specimen: peripheral blood. The receptors derive from an adult man with Graves' ophthalmopathy.

This clonotype was seen at least ten times. The rearrangement uses TRBV29-1 and TRBJ2-7; TRBD2 might be the D (7 bases). Germline V gene sequence: CDR1 SQVTM, CDR2 ANQGSEA. Trimming stripped 6 bases from V and 6 bases from J, with 18 bases between. The CDR3 is 13 amino acids. As DNA, the CDR3 is TGCAGCGTGAAAGAGGGGGGGATCGGCGAGCAGTACTTC. Encoded protein: CSVKEGGIGEQYF.

This clonotype was picked up many times. CDR3 nucleotides: TGTGCCAGCATCTCACCCTGGGGCGATGAGACCCAGTACTTC. Residues: CASISPWGDETQYF. This chain joins TRBV7-9 and TRBJ2-5; D perhaps matches TRBD1 (5 bases). CDR3 size: 14 residues. With 7 bases removed from V and 5 bases from J, the gap between germline ends came to 17 bases. The germline V gene has CDR1 SEHNR and CDR2 FQNEAQ (reference sequence).

This clonotype occurred many times. This chain uses TRBV6-1 with TRBJ2-7; a possible D gene is TRBD2 (5 bases). Trimming left V 2 bases short and J 2 bases short, with 13 bases between. CDR1 and CDR2 from the germline V gene are MNHNS and SASEGT. CDR3 size: 15 residues. CDR3 region: CASSELSGSTYEQYF. CDR3 sequence (DNA): TGTGCCAGCAGTGAACTCAGCGGCTCAACCTACGAGCAGTACTTC.

This chain joins TRBV12-3 or TRBV12-4 and TRBJ1-1; the D gene is possibly TRBD1 (5 bases). This CDR3 has 15 amino acids. The V end lost 7 bases, the J end lost 4 bases, and 19 bases lay between the germline ends. As DNA, the CDR3 is TGTGCCAGCACCGTTTCTCAGGGCGGGAGCACTGAAGCTTTCTTT. Encoded protein: CASTVSQGGSTEAFF.

This clonotype was seen ten or more times. The V and J genes are TRBV20-1 and TRBJ2-7; D is perhaps TRBD1 or TRBD2 (5 bases each). With 6 bases removed from V and 6 bases from J, the gap between germline ends came to 21 bases. In germline, CDR1 is DFQATT, CDR2 SNEGSKA (reference sequence). The CDR3 contains 14 residues. CDR3 DNA sequence: TGCAGTGCCCGCGAGGGACCTAGCTGGAGCGAGCAGTACTTC. Protein product: CSAREGPSWSEQYF.

This clonotype was recorded many times. The chain carries TRBV7-8 and TRBJ2-7, with D possibly matching TRBD2 (6 bases). CDR1 is SGHVS and CDR2 is FQNEAQ in the germline V gene. The CDR3 loop spans 16 amino acids. Deletions cut 4 bases from V and 4 bases from J, with 20 bases between. Here the CDR3 DNA reads TGTGCCAGCAGCTCCGTAACGACTAGACCTTTATACGAGCAGTACTTC. Protein: CASSSVTTRPLYEQYF.

This clonotype was counted only a few times. Relative to the germline gene, one junction end is altered; a read error may explain this. The J gene is TRBJ1-2, the V gene TRBV12-3 or TRBV12-4; D not resolved. The CDR3 sequence is 14 residues long. The CDR3 coding sequence is TGTGCCAGCAGTTTTCTAGGGATTCACTATGGCTACAGCTTC. Translating it yields CASSFLGIHYGYSF.

Ten or more counts support this clonotype. The V and J genes are TRBV6-1 and TRBJ1-1; D remains unclear. Germline V CDR1 and CDR2: MNHNS, SASEGT. V was shortened by 7 bases and J by 5 bases, with 8 bases between the two germline ends. The CDR3 extends over 11 amino acids. The CDR3 bases are TGTGCCAGCATTCTGTGGACTGAAGCTTTCTTT. It specifies CASILWTEAFF.

This clonotype showed up many times. This sequence joins TRBV27 and TRBJ1-1; D unclear. The germline gives CDR1 MNHEY, CDR2 SMNVEV (reference sequence). The CDR3 contains 16 residues. V lost 4 bases and J lost 1, with 16 bases in between. CDR3 in DNA: TGTGCCAGCAGTTCTGGGCGGAACTGGGGGAACACTGAAGCTTTCTTT. Protein sequence: CASSSGRNWGNTEAFF.

This clonotype was counted many times. J is TRBJ1-1 and V is TRBV6-1, with 7 bases fitting TRBD1. V dropped 4 bases and J dropped 11; count of bases not matched to a gene: 16. CDR1 is MNHNS and CDR2 is SASEGT in the germline V gene. This CDR3 spans 15 amino acids. DNA for the CDR3: TGTGCCAGCAGTGCAGACAGGGAAGGCCGCGGGTTCGCTTTCTTT. It specifies CASSADREGRGFAFF.

The rearrangement uses TRBV20-1 and TRBJ2-7; perhaps D is TRBD1 or TRBD2 (5 bases each). Germline-derived CDR1 and CDR2 are DFQATT and SNEGSKA (reference sequence). Trimming cost V 5 bases and J 2 bases, with 13 bases left between them. The CDR3 sequence is 13 residues long. CDR3 bases: TGCAGTGCTGACTCCAGGGAGCCCTACGAGCAGTACTTC. This codes for CSADSREPYEQYF.

At least ten counts were recorded for this clonotype. The chain uses TRBV27 and TRBJ1-1; D might be TRBD1 (6 bases). The CDR3 extends over 17 amino acids. CDR1 and CDR2 from the germline V gene are MNHEY and SMNVEV (reference sequence). Trimming took 5 bases from V and 3 from J, leaving 22 bases between them. The CDR3 spells CASSTYLEDSSYTEAFF. DNA of the CDR3: TGTGCCAGCAGTACATACTTGGAGGACAGCTCTTACACTGAAGCTTTCTTT.

This clonotype was observed a few times. The chain recombines TRBV5-1 with TRBJ2-7, with a weak D call TRBD2 (5 bases). The CDR3 length is 16 residues. V lost 4 bases and J 7 bases, leaving 24 bases between the germline ends. Germline V CDR1 and CDR2: SGHRS, YFSETQ. The CDR3 DNA sequence: TGCGCCAGCAGCCACTCTAGTCGGGTGCCGGGGAGAGAGCAGTACTTC. Translated, it gives CASSHSSRVPGREQYF.

This clonotype showed up many times. The chain couples TRBV9 to TRBJ2-3; 12 bases line up with TRBD2. This CDR3 region has 17 residues. V was pared by 4 bases and J by 2 bases, with 8 bases of the junction left unmatched. Germline assignment: CDR1 SGDLS and CDR2 YYNGEE. The CDR3 sequence: CASSFGLAGTNTDTQYF. The CDR3 nucleotides are TGTGCCAGCAGCTTCGGACTAGCGGGAACAAACACAGATACGCAGTATTTT.

In its sample, this clonotype was seen many times. The chain has TRBV20-1 and TRBJ1-6, with TRBD1 as a possible D gene (5 bases). Trimming stripped 2 bases from V and 9 bases from J, with 23 bases between. The CDR3 spans 17 residues. Per germline, CDR1 DFQATT and CDR2 SNEGSKA (reference sequence). In DNA form, the CDR3 reads TGCAGTGCTAGACACCCCTCAGGGAGGACGACGAGTTCACCCCTCCACTTT. It is translated as CSARHPSGRTTSSPLHF.

This clonotype was recorded many times. This chain joins TRBV28 and TRBJ1-2, with D possibly being TRBD1 (5 bases). The V end lost 3 bases, the J end lost 7 bases, and 12 bases lay between the germline ends. The CDR3 has 13 amino acids. Germline V CDR1 and CDR2: MDHEN, SYDVKM. Here the CDR3 reads CASSFPQRGGYTF. CDR3 DNA sequence: TGTGCCAGCAGTTTCCCGCAAAGGGGTGGCTACACCTTC.

The chain has TRBV11-1 and TRBJ2-7, with TRBD2 identical over 7 bases. Germline lookup yields CDR1 SGHAT and CDR2 FQDESV (reference sequence). The ends lost 1 base at V and 6 bases at J; junction bases unmatched: 12. The CDR3 sequence is 16 residues long. The CDR3 sequence: CASSLEGGSSAREQYF. The DNA of the CDR3 is TGTGCCAGCAGCTTAGAGGGCGGGAGTTCCGCCCGCGAGCAGTACTTC. Drawing the rest from reference TRBV11-1 and TRBJ2-7, the complete variable domain is EAEVAQSPRYKITEKSQAVAFWCDPISGHATLYWYRQILGQGPELLVQFQDESVVDDSQLPKDRFSAERLKGVDSTLKIQPAELGDSAMYLCASSLEGGSSAREQYFGPGTRLTVT.

V and J are TRBV11-2 and TRBJ2-7; maybe TRBD2 (5 bases). The ends were cut back, 1 base at V and 0 bases at J, with 10 bases in the middle. Germline assignment: CDR1 SGHAT and CDR2 FQNNGV. The CDR3 runs to 15 residues. The DNA for the CDR3 is TGTGCCAGCAGCTTAGGTCTAGCTCGCTCCTACGAGCAGTACTTC. This codes for CASSLGLARSYEQYF. Full variable domain (rest looked up from reference TRBV11-2 and TRBJ2-7): EAGVAQSPRYKIIEKRQSVAFWCNPISGHATLYWYQQILGQGPKLLIQFQNNGVVDDSQLPKDRFSAERLKGVDSTLKIQPAKLEDSAVYLCASSLGLARSYEQYFGPGTRLTVT.

In its sample, this clonotype was seen many times. V is TRBV6-5 and J is TRBJ1-6; D gene unclear. Trimming shortened V by 0 bases and J by 7 bases, and 10 bases separated the two germline ends. The V gene's germline CDR1 is MNHEY and CDR2 SVGAGI. The CDR3 has 15 amino acids. As DNA, the CDR3 is TGTGCCAGCAGTTACTCGAATCCGGGGAATTCACCCCTCCACTTT. It codes for CASSYSNPGNSPLHF.

The CDR3 reads CASSYTQGHGELFF. For the CDR3, the DNA is TGTGCCAGCAGTTACACACAGGGACACGGGGAGCTGTTTTTT. The gene calls are TRBV6-2 or TRBV6-3 and TRBJ2-2, with D possibly TRBD1 on 6 matching bases. Germline V gene sequence: CDR1 MNHEY, CDR2 SVGEGT. The ends were cut back, 2 bases at V and 7 bases at J, with 11 bases in the middle. The CDR3 length is 14 residues.

The chain couples TRBV11-2 to TRBJ2-2; TRBD1 is a possible D gene (5 bases). From germline, CDR1 is SGHAT and CDR2 FQNNGV. With 5 bases removed from V and 6 bases from J, the gap between germline ends came to 10 bases. This CDR3 spans 13 amino acids. CDR3 DNA: TGTGCCAGCAGCCAAGCAGGGTCCGGGGAGCTGTTTTTT. Protein: CASSQAGSGELFF. The whole variable domain, filled in from reference TRBV11-2 and TRBJ2-2, reads EAGVAQSPRYKIIEKRQSVAFWCNPISGHATLYWYQQILGQGPKLLIQFQNNGVVDDSQLPKDRFSAERLKGVDSTLKIQPAKLEDSAVYLCASSQAGSGELFFGEGSRLTVL.

This clonotype was counted ten times or more. This chain uses TRBV6-1 with TRBJ2-7; D unclear. The CDR3 extends over 15 amino acids. Trimming removed 1 base from V and 3 bases from J, with 13 bases in between. Germline CDR1 MNHNS, CDR2 SASEGT. The CDR3 coding sequence is TGTGCCAGCAGTGAAGTTGGGGAAGAGATCTACGAGCAGTACTTC. It encodes CASSEVGEEIYEQYF.

In this sample, this clonotype turned up many times. The CDR3 DNA sequence: TGTGCCAGCATAAACAATGGGGGGGGAATGACTGAAGCTTTCTTT. It specifies CASINNGGGMTEAFF. The chain employs TRBV6-1 and TRBJ1-1, with D tentatively TRBD1 (5 bases). CDR1 is MNHNS and CDR2 is SASEGT in the germline V gene. This CDR3 has 15 residues. Trimming pared 7 bases from V and 5 bases from J, leaving 20 bases between.